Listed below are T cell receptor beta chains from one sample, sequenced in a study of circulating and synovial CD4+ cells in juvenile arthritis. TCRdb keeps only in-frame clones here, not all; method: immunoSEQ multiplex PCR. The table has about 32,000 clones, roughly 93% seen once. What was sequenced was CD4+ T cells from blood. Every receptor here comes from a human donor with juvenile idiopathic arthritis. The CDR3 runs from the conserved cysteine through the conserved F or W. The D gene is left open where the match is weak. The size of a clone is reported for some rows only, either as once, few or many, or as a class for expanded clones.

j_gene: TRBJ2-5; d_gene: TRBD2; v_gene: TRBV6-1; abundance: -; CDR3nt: TGTGCCAGCAGTGAAGGTTTTAGCGGGAGTGGGCAAGAGACCCAGTACTTC; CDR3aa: CASSEGFSGSGQETQYF
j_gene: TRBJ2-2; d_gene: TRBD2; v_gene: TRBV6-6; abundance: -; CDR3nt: TGTGCCAGCAGTCTCGGGAGGGCCGCCGGGGAGCTGTTTTTT; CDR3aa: CASSLGRAAGELFF
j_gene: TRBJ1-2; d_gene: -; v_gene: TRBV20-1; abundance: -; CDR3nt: TGCAGTGCGTTGGGGGGGGACGGCTACACCTTC; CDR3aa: CSALGGDGYTF
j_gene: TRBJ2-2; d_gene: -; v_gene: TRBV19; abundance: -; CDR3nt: TGTGCCAGTAGTATGGGACTCTCGGGGGACACCGGGGAGCTGTTTTTT; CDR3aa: CASSMGLSGDTGELFF
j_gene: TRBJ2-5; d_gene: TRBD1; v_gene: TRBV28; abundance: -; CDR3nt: TGTGCCAGCAGTTTGGACAGGGGGCACGAGACCCAGTACTTC; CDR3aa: CASSLDRGHETQYF
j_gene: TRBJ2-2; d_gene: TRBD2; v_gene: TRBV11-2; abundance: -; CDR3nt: TGTGCCAGCAGCTTTTCGGGACTAGCTTCCCCCGGGGAGCTGTTTTTT; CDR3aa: CASSFSGLASPGELFF
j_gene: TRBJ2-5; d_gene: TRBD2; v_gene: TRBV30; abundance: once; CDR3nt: TGTGCCTGGAGGGTCCTAGCGGGAAGGGAGACCCAGTACTTC; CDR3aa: CAWRVLAGRETQYF
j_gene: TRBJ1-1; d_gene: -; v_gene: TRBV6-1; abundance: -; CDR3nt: TGTGCCAGCAGTGCCACGGGACCTCCGGCGGGGAGGAACACTGAAGCTTTCTTT; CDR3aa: CASSATGPPAGRNTEAFF
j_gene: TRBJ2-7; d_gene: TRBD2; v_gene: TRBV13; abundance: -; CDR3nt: TGTGCCAGCAGCTACCCGGGACTAGCGGGACGCGAGCAGTACTTC; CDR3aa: CASSYPGLAGREQYF
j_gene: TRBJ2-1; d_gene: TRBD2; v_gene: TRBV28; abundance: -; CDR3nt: TGTGCCAGCAGTTCCTCGACTAGCGGGAGGGCCATGGATGAGCAGTTCTTC; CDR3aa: CASSSSTSGRAMDEQFF
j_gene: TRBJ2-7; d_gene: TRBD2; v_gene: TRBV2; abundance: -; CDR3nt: TGTGCCAGCAGTGAAGGAAGCTTGGGACTAGCGGGAGAGGGCGAGCAGTACTTC; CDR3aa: CASSEGSLGLAGEGEQYF
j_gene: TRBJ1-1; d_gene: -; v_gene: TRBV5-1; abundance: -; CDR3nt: TGCGCCAGCAGCCCCCGGGATGCCACTGAAGCTTTCTTT; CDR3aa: CASSPRDATEAFF
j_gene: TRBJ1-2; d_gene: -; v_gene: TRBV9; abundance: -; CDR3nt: TGTGCCAGCAGCTTACGGACAGAAGCTAACTATGGCTACACCTTC; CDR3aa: CASSLRTEANYGYTF
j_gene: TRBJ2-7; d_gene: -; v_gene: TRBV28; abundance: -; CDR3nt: TGTGCCAGCAGTTTATCGGGCTACGAGCAGTACTTC; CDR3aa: CASSLSGYEQYF
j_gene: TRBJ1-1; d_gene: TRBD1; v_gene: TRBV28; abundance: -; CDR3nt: TGTGCCAGCAGTTTGAAGGGACAGGGGGCTTTCTTT; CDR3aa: CASSLKGQGAFF
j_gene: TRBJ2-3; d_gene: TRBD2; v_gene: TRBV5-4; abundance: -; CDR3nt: TGTGCCAGCACTGGCGGGAGGAGTTTCGCAGATACGCAGTATTTT; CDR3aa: CASTGGRSFADTQYF
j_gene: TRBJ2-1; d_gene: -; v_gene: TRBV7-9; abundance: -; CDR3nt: TGTGCCAGCAGCTTAGCATCAGCGGACTGGTGGAATGAGCAGTTCTTC; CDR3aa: CASSLASADWWNEQFF